This T cell receptor (beta chain) was sequenced for a study of OX40 agonist ivuxolimab in advanced cancers. About the research overall: All patients had ivuxolimab intravenously every 2 weeks at 0.01 to 10 mg/kg. Patients in dose escalation had liver, melanoma, kidney or head and neck cancers. Participants, about 83% male, averaged around 64 years of age, ranging from roughly 20 to 85.

This CDR3 is 17 amino acids long. V gave up 3 bases and J gave up 0 bases, with 14 bases separating them. Germline CDR1 is LNHDA and CDR2 is SQIVND (reference sequence). Assay: immunoSEQ multiplex PCR; the TCRdb copy retains only in-frame clones and omits some. The repertoire holds approximately 58,000 clones, with more than 85% as singletons. The J gene is TRBJ1-4, the V gene TRBV19; a weak D match, TRBD1 (5 bases). The sequence came from an adult with an advanced solid tumor such as melanoma, head and neck, liver or kidney cancer. Material: CD4+ or CD8+ T cells sorted from blood, obtained in a trial of the OX40 agonist ivuxolimab. The CDR3 reads CASSMEGMAATNEKLFF. The CDR3 DNA follows: TGTGCCAGTAGTATGGAGGGGATGGCCGCAACTAATGAAAAACTGTTTTTT. The full variable domain, in which reference TRBV19 and TRBJ1-4 provide the parts outside the CDR3, is DGGITQSPKYLFRKEGQNVTLSCEQNLNHDAMYWYRQDPGQGLRLIYYSQIVNDFQKGDIAEGYSVSREKKESFPLTVTSAQKNPTAFYLCASSMEGMAATNEKLFFGSGTQLSVL.